This TCR beta chain was documented in a study of beta chain features in type 1 diabetes. About the study: Patients looked much like healthy donors when it came to age, gender and cell yields.

One heparinised blood draw, averaging about 120 mL, came from each donor. Reverse transcribing all isolated RNA meant expressed TCRB transcripts were sequenced. The repertoire was sequenced with immunoSEQ multiplex PCR; TCRdb's copy has only in-frame clones and lacks some. Seen here are 300,000 to 450,000 clones, around 12% observed once, and the top ten hold more than 0.015%. This CDR3 region has 12 residues. The germline gives CDR1 MDHEN, CDR2 SYDVKM. V lost 3 bases and J lost 3, with 5 bases in between. The chain combines TRBV28 with TRBJ1-1; D unclear. The source is a young man in good health. The sample comprised naive CD4+ T cells from blood. The CDR3 DNA sequence: TGTGCCAGCAGTTTCCTGTACACTGAAGCTTTCTTT. This sequence encodes CASSFLYTEAFF.